This TCR beta chain stems from a study of technical replicates of blood from a handful of donors. The CDR3 loop spans 14 amino acids. Trimming removed 5 bases at V and 6 bases at J, with 14 bases between. The germline V gene encodes CDR1 MDHEN and CDR2 SYDVKM. This clone is a singleton in its sample. The method was immunoSEQ multiplex PCR; TCRdb's version includes in-frame clones alone and lacks a portion of them. The sample yields 60,000 to 65,000 clones, about 92% seen once. The chain couples TRBV28 to TRBJ1-5; D call uncertain. The material sequenced was PBMCs. The receptor's source is a human donor in good health. Some clones in this sample may be carry-over from other donors' samples. The CDR3 spells CASSAPGDSQPQHF. The DNA of the CDR3 is TGTGCCAGCAGTGCCCCCGGGGATAGTCAGCCCCAGCATTTT.